This TCR beta chain was sequenced during a study of early T cells in non-severe SARS-CoV-2 infection. The wider study: It was bulk RNA from unsorted whole blood that was sequenced, and the chains were unpaired.

Individual cDNA molecules each received unique molecular identifiers attached to them. A single record per CDR3 protein comes from TCRdb applying MiXCR to the 5' RACE reads. The top ten hold 6% to 8.5% of the sample, which has around 78,000 distinct CDR3 sequences, around a tenth seen once. Germline V gene lookup returns CDR1 MNHEY and CDR2 SVGEGT. V was trimmed by 4 bases and J by 4 bases, leaving 13 bases between them. CDR3 length equals 14 residues. The clonotype originates from an adult who was a healthcare worker with PCR-confirmed SARS-CoV-2 infection or an uninfected control (not recorded which). The source material was whole blood, sampled at baseline. This chain links TRBV6-2 or TRBV6-3 with TRBJ1-1, with D perhaps TRBD1 (5 bases). CDR3: CASSSIAGGTEAFF. CDR3 sequence (DNA): TGTGCCAGCAGTTCCATTGCGGGGGGCACTGAAGCTTTCTTT.